This entry lists 31 T cell receptor beta chains sequenced from one sample in a study of cytomegalovirus exposure and HLA in healthy donors. Researchers ran the PCR with 60 Vbeta and 13 Jbeta primers. The assay was immunoSEQ multiplex PCR, and TCRdb's table has in-frame clones only and misses some. The table lists approximately 160,000 clones, 65% to 70% of them singletons. The specimen was PBMCs. The source is a woman under 30 in good health and CMV-seropositive.

The rearrangement links TRBV28 to TRBJ2-1, with 12 positions matching TRBD2. The trim removed 6 bases at V and 3 bases at J, leaving 6 bases unmatched. The V gene's germline CDR1 is MDHEN and CDR2 SYDVKM. There are 16 residues in the CDR3. For the CDR3, the DNA is TGTGCCAGCAGCATCGGGACTAGCGGGTTCTACAATGAGCAGTTCTTC. Its translation is CASSIGTSGFYNEQFF.

The chain recombines TRBV7-9 with TRBJ1-1, with a weak D call TRBD1 (6 bases). Looked up from germline, CDR1 is SEHNR and CDR2 is FQNEAQ (reference sequence). V lost 2 bases, J lost 3 bases, and 16 bases lay in between. This CDR3 has 16 amino acids. The CDR3 region has the DNA TGTGCCAGCAGCTTATACAAGAGGGGGAAATACACTGAAGCTTTCTTT. This gives the protein CASSLYKRGKYTEAFF.

The chain is built from TRBV9 and TRBJ2-3; TRBD2 matches 11 bases. The CDR3 totals 18 residues. The V and J ends lost 1 base and 6 bases, in that order; junction bases with no gene match: 13. Germline V gene lookup returns CDR1 SGDLS and CDR2 YYNGEE. DNA for the CDR3: TGTGCCAGCAGCGTATCCCGGCTAGCGGGAGGACCCAGGGATACGCAGTATTTT. It encodes CASSVSRLAGGPRDTQYF.

V and J are TRBV29-1 and TRBJ2-2, with 7 bases identical to TRBD1. With 3 bases clipped from V and 2 bases from J, the junction kept 6 bases outside the gene matches. CDR1 SQVTM and CDR2 ANQGSEA come from the germline V gene. This CDR3 is built from 15 residues. The CDR3 protein is CSVESGQLNTGELFF. The CDR3 DNA is TGCAGCGTTGAGTCGGGACAGCTAAACACCGGGGAGCTGTTTTTT.

The V and J genes are TRBV27 and TRBJ1-1; 11 nucleotides agree with TRBD1. V was pared by 6 bases and J by 3 bases, with 9 bases of the junction left unmatched. Germline lookup yields CDR1 MNHEY and CDR2 SMNVEV (reference sequence). CDR3 size: 16 residues. The CDR3 is CASSLGTGGRDTEAFF. The CDR3 nucleotides are TGTGCCAGCAGCTTGGGGACAGGGGGACGGGACACTGAAGCTTTCTTT.

This sequence joins TRBV18 and TRBJ1-1; D is uncertain. The CDR3 extends over 12 amino acids. The germline V gene has CDR1 KGHSH and CDR2 LQKENI. V was cut by 5 bases and J by 1 base, with 5 bases left in between. The CDR3: CASSTRNTEAFF. DNA of the CDR3: TGTGCCAGCTCAACGAGGAACACTGAAGCTTTCTTT.

The rearrangement links TRBV7-9 to TRBJ2-7, with D possibly being TRBD1 (6 bases). This CDR3 comprises 15 residues. Trimming shortened V by 1 base and J by 5 bases, and 15 bases separated the two germline ends. From germline, CDR1 is SEHNR and CDR2 FQNEAQ (reference sequence). CDR3 amino acids: CASSLVQGQYNEQYF. The CDR3 DNA reads TGTGCCAGCAGCTTAGTTCAGGGGCAGTATAACGAGCAGTACTTC. Filled out from reference TRBV7-9 and TRBJ2-7, the complete variable domain reads DTGVSQNPRHKITKRGQNVTFRCDPISEHNRLYWYRQTLGQGPEFLTYFQNEAQLEKSRLLSDRFSAERPKGSFSTLEIQRTEQGDSAMYLCASSLVQGQYNEQYFGPGTRLTVT.

This clone showed up just a few times. The chain joins TRBV6-5 to TRBJ2-7; D might be TRBD1 (6 bases). The CDR3 extends over 15 amino acids. Germline V gene sequence: CDR1 MNHEY, CDR2 SVGAGI. V lost 5 bases and J 6 bases, leaving 20 bases between the germline ends. The CDR3 DNA reads as TGTGCCAGCAGTCCCGAGACAGGTTACGGGGTCGAGCAGTACTTC. Translation: CASSPETGYGVEQYF.

V is TRBV7-2 and J is TRBJ1-5; 12 positions match TRBD1. CDR1 SGHTA and CDR2 FQGNSA come from the germline V gene. The CDR3 sequence is 17 residues long. The V and J ends lost 4 bases and 1 base, in that order; junction bases with no gene match: 5. The CDR3 loop reads CASSSPGQGASNQPQHF. The CDR3 DNA reads as TGTGCCAGCAGCTCCCCGGGACAGGGGGCAAGCAATCAGCCCCAGCATTTT.

The CDR3 reads CASSVRTSNSNGTGVRIQPQHF. DNA of the CDR3: TGTGCCAGCAGTGTCCGAACCTCAAACTCTAATGGGACAGGGGTAAGAATTCAGCCCCAGCATTTT. This sequence joins TRBV2 and TRBJ1-5; 10 positions match TRBD1. CDR1 and CDR2 (germline): SNHLY, FYNNEI. V was clipped by 4 bases and J by 6 bases; unmatched bases: 27. The CDR3 is 22 residues long.

This sequence joins TRBV4-2 and TRBJ1-1, with 7 bases matching TRBD1. CDR1 is LGHNA, CDR2 YNFKEQ, per germline. With 2 bases clipped from V and 2 bases from J, the junction kept 5 bases outside the gene matches. The CDR3 has 15 amino acids. CDR3 in amino acids: CASSQLTGVNTEAFF. CDR3 DNA: TGTGCCAGCAGCCAACTTACAGGGGTCAACACTGAAGCTTTCTTT.

The chain has TRBV5-8 and TRBJ1-5; no definite D call. The CDR3 runs to 13 residues. The V gene's germline CDR1 is SGHTS and CDR2 YDEGEE. V lost 5 bases to trimming and J lost 9 bases, with 15 bases between them. The CDR3 loop reads CASSQEGKGPQHF. The DNA of the CDR3 is TGTGCCAGCAGTCAGGAGGGCAAGGGGCCCCAGCATTTT. The full variable domain, completed using reference TRBV5-8 and TRBJ1-5, is EAGVTQSPTHLIKTRGQQATLRCSPISGHTSVYWYQQALGLGLQFLLWYDEGEERNRGNFPPRFSGRQFPNYSSELNVNALELEDSALYLCASSQEGKGPQHFGDGTRLSIL.

V usage is TRBV18 and J usage is TRBJ2-3, with 10 bases identical to TRBD2. Trimming cost V 5 bases and J 6 bases; bases outside gene matches: 5. The CDR3 is 14 amino acids. Per the germline V gene, CDR1 is KGHSH and CDR2 is LQKENI. DNA of the CDR3: TGTGCCAGCTCAAGAGCGGGGGGGCCGGATACGCAGTATTTT. Its protein product is CASSRAGGPDTQYF.

The V call is TRBV4-1, the J call TRBJ1-2, with TRBD1 matching over 9 bases. J gave up 8 bases and V 0 bases, and 10 bases lay outside the gene matches. This CDR3 is 16 amino acids long. Per the germline V gene, CDR1 is MGHRA and CDR2 is YSYEKL. DNA of the CDR3: TGCGCCAGCAGCCAAGATCAATCACAGGGGGCGAGAGGCTACACCTTC. It is translated as CASSQDQSQGARGYTF.

The chain employs TRBV6-5 and TRBJ1-2; D is uncertain. Between the trimmed V and J ends, which lost 6 bases and 5 bases, there was a span of 10 bases. Germline values: CDR1 MNHEY, CDR2 SVGAGI. The CDR3 extends over 12 amino acids. This chain's CDR3 is CASSQAGYGYTF. The CDR3, as DNA: TGTGCCAGCAGCCAGGCGGGTTATGGCTACACCTTC.

This rearrangement joins TRBV28 to TRBJ2-7; no clear D gene. The CDR3 is made up of 13 amino acids. V lost 3 bases, J lost 10 bases, and 16 bases lay in between. Germline V gene sequence: CDR1 MDHEN, CDR2 SYDVKM. CDR3 sequence (DNA): TGTGCCAGCAGTTTGACGACACCAACGAATCAGTACTTC. It specifies CASSLTTPTNQYF.

The gene calls are TRBV4-3 and TRBJ1-2, with a weak D call TRBD1 (5 bases). In germline, CDR1 is LGHNA, CDR2 YSLEER. This CDR3 spans 15 amino acids. The ends were cut back, 0 bases at V and 2 bases at J, with 10 bases in the middle. The CDR3 sequence: CASSQERGGNYGYTF. Written as DNA, the CDR3 is TGCGCCAGCAGCCAAGAAAGGGGAGGGAACTATGGCTACACCTTC.

The V call is TRBV5-6, the J call TRBJ2-5; D gene uncertain. The last part of the DNA fits TRBJ2-7 better; the J call may be wrong. The V gene's germline CDR1 is SGHDT and CDR2 YYEEEE. This CDR3 has 15 residues. As DNA, the CDR3 is TGTGCCAGCAGCCTAACAGAAGAGTATCTTTACGAGCAGTACTTC. This translates into CASSLTEEYLYEQYF.

This clone was seen a few times. This chain links TRBV6-5 with TRBJ1-5; 7 bases agree with TRBD1. The CDR3 is 15 residues long. Germline CDR1 and CDR2: MNHEY and SVGAGI. V lost 0 bases and J lost 4; bases outside the gene matches: 3. In nucleotides, the CDR3 is TGTGCCAGCAGTTACTCGATGACAGGGAATCAGCCCCAGCATTTT. It specifies CASSYSMTGNQPQHF.

This clone was detected only a few times. The chain carries TRBV7-9 and TRBJ2-1, with 11 bases lining up with TRBD2. The germline V gene has CDR1 SEHNR and CDR2 FQNEAQ (reference sequence). The CDR3 totals 15 residues. Trimming removed 5 bases from V and 7 bases from J; junction bases left unmatched: 7. The CDR3 region is CASSPRLAGRNEQFF. The CDR3 nucleotides are TGTGCCAGCAGCCCTCGACTAGCGGGGCGAAATGAGCAGTTCTTC.

This sequence joins TRBV27 and TRBJ1-5; D gene ambiguous. From germline, CDR1 is MNHEY and CDR2 SMNVEV (reference sequence). V was clipped by 3 bases and J by 5 bases, with 14 bases between them. This CDR3 has 15 residues. The CDR3 nucleotides read TGTGCCAGCAGTTTGGTGACACCAGACGATCAGCCCCAGCATTTT. Protein product: CASSLVTPDDQPQHF.

The gene calls are TRBV6-5 and TRBJ2-1; 9 bases are shared with TRBD2. Looked up from germline, CDR1 is MNHEY and CDR2 is SVGAGI. V shed 2 bases, J shed 10 bases, and the junction held 6 bases outside the gene matches. This CDR3 region has 14 residues. The CDR3 sequence is CASSYGAGGNEQFF. CDR3 in DNA: TGTGCCAGCAGTTACGGGGCGGGGGGGAACGAGCAGTTCTTC.

The CDR3 nucleotides read TGCGCCAGCAGCTTGAAGACAGGGGGTACCATGAACACTGAAGCTTTCTTT. Translating it yields CASSLKTGGTMNTEAFF. The chain joins TRBV5-1 to TRBJ1-1; TRBD1 aligns across 9 bases. CDR3 size: 17 residues. V gave up 1 base and J gave up 0 bases; unmatched junction bases: 7. Germline V gene lookup returns CDR1 SGHRS and CDR2 YFSETQ.

This clone appeared a single time. V and J are TRBV7-9 and TRBJ1-2; D might be TRBD1 (6 bases). V lost 5 bases to trimming and J lost 0 bases, with 25 bases between them. The CDR3 runs to 19 residues. Per germline, CDR1 SEHNR and CDR2 FQNEAQ (reference sequence). CDR3 sequence: CASSQSSRQEPNSNYGYTF. DNA of the CDR3: TGTGCCAGCAGCCAATCTTCTCGACAGGAGCCAAATTCTAACTATGGCTACACCTTC.

The rearrangement links TRBV5-4 to TRBJ2-7; 7 positions match TRBD1. The V gene's germline CDR1 is SGHNT and CDR2 YYREEE (reference sequence). The trim removed 0 bases at V and 3 bases at J, leaving 3 bases unmatched. CDR3 size: 14 residues. The chain's CDR3 is CASSLETGIYEQYF. DNA for the CDR3: TGTGCCAGCAGCTTGGAGACAGGGATCTACGAGCAGTACTTC.

The CDR3 region is CAWSVAGGSNIQYF. The CDR3 region has the DNA TGTGCCTGGAGTGTAGCGGGGGGGTCCAACATTCAGTACTTC. The chain joins TRBV30 to TRBJ2-4; TRBD2 agrees at 10 bases. The CDR3 covers 14 residues. Trimming cost V 0 bases and J 7 bases; bases outside gene matches: 3. Germline V CDR1 and CDR2: GTSNPN, SVGIG (reference sequence).

The V call is TRBV2, the J call TRBJ2-1; 9 nucleotides line up with TRBD2. CDR3 length: 14 amino acids. CDR1 SNHLY and CDR2 FYNNEI come from the germline V gene. CDR3 sequence: CVGGGGAPYNEQFF. CDR3 nucleotide sequence: TGTGTCGGGGGCGGGGGGGCCCCCTACAATGAGCAGTTCTTC.

The sample holds one count of this clone. Other nucleotide sequences from this sample produce the same CDR3. The CDR3 DNA reads TGTGCCAGCAGTTTGACGGGAGGGGCAGACTATGGCTACACCTTC. This sequence encodes CASSLTGGADYGYTF. The chain uses TRBV27 and TRBJ1-2, with D perhaps TRBD1 (5 bases). The CDR3 totals 15 residues. Germline V CDR1 and CDR2: MNHEY, SMNVEV (reference sequence). V dropped 3 bases and J dropped 3 bases, with 14 bases sitting between them.

The chain carries TRBV2 and TRBJ2-7; TRBD1 aligns across 8 bases. Germline V gives CDR1 SNHLY, CDR2 FYNNEI. Germline trimming cut 0 bases from V and 5 bases from J; bases unmatched to any gene: 9. The CDR3 sequence is 16 residues long. CDR3 nucleotides: TGTGCCAGCAGTGAAGCGGGGAAGGGACAGGACGACGAGCAGTACTTC. Translating gives CASSEAGKGQDDEQYF.

The chain employs TRBV30 and TRBJ2-1; 12 bases align to TRBD2. This CDR3 is built from 16 residues. Unmatched junction bases numbered 3, after V lost 1 base and J lost 2 bases. Germline CDR1 reads GTSNPN; CDR2 reads SVGIG (reference sequence). The CDR3 region has the DNA TGTGCCTGGAGTGGACTAGCGGGAGACCCCTACAATGAGCAGTTCTTC. Amino acid sequence: CAWSGLAGDPYNEQFF.

The chain couples TRBV30 to TRBJ2-5, with D unclear. V dropped 3 bases and J dropped 4 bases, with 12 bases sitting between them. The germline gives CDR1 GTSNPN, CDR2 SVGIG (reference sequence). The length of the CDR3 is 13 residues. CDR3 region: CAWRARVAETQYF. CDR3 sequence (DNA): TGTGCCTGGAGGGCCCGAGTAGCAGAGACCCAGTACTTC.